The next 8 T cell receptor beta chains were all read from a single sample in a study of control samples from healthy donors and cancer patients. The protocol was immunoSEQ multiplex PCR, while the TCRdb copy is restricted to in-frame clones and leaves out a portion. The sample shows 130,000 or so clones, roughly 94% of them seen only once. Material: blood. These receptors all stem from a man between 40 and 49 years old in good health.

In regard to this clone: This specimen includes other DNA sequences encoding the same CDR3. This chain connects TRBV3-1 (or the pseudogene TRBV3-2) to TRBJ2-2; D perhaps matches TRBD2 (6 bases). V lost 0 bases and J 0 bases, leaving 8 bases between the germline ends. CDR3 length: 16 residues. In germline, CDR1 is LGHDT, CDR2 YNNKEL (reference sequence). CDR3 sequence (DNA): TGTGCCAGCAGCCAAGAAGCGGGTACGAACACCGGGGAGCTGTTTTTT. This translates into CASSQEAGTNTGELFF.

The CDR3 DNA reads as TGCGCCAGCAGCCAAGATGGACAGGGGGCGCTTGGGGCTTTCTTT. It translates to CASSQDGQGALGAFF. The chain employs TRBV4-1 and TRBJ1-1; TRBD1 aligns across 11 bases. The CDR3 contains 15 residues. After removal of 0 bases from V and 11 bases from J, the junction contained 8 bases not matched to a gene. Germline CDR1 is MGHRA and CDR2 is YSYEKL.

The CDR3 nucleotides read TGTGCCAGCCGTAAAGCGGGTACCGCTTACAATGAGCAGTTCTTC. This encodes CASRKAGTAYNEQFF. This rearrangement joins TRBV6-1 to TRBJ2-1; TRBD2 might be the D (6 bases). The CDR3 is 15 amino acids. V was trimmed by 8 bases and J by 4 bases, leaving 18 bases between them. Germline CDR1 reads MNHNS; CDR2 reads SASEGT.

On this clone: The junction shows a germline mismatch at one end, possibly a read error. The rearrangement links TRBV20-1 to TRBJ2-7; D might be TRBD1 (5 bases). CDR1 and CDR2 (germline): DFQATT, SNEGSKA (reference sequence). The CDR3 loop spans 11 amino acids. This chain's CDR3 is CSATDTYEQYF. CDR3 DNA: TGCAGTGCAACGGACACCTATGAGCAGTACTTC.

This rearrangement joins TRBV6-5 to TRBJ1-2; no reliable D call. Germline CDR1 and CDR2: MNHEY and SVGAGI. This CDR3 is 15 amino acids long. V was shortened by 6 bases and J by 4 bases, with 18 bases between the two germline ends. The CDR3 loop is CASSPIVDTFYGYTF. CDR3 nucleotide sequence: TGTGCCAGCAGCCCGATCGTCGACACGTTCTATGGCTACACCTTC.

The chain has TRBV7-2 and TRBJ1-5; D is undetermined. This CDR3 comprises 13 residues. Germline assignment: CDR1 SGHTA and CDR2 FQGNSA. Trimming cost V 1 base and J 3 bases, with 4 bases left between them. The CDR3, as DNA: TGTGCCAGCAGCTTAGTCAACAATCAGCCCCAGCATTTT. Its protein product is CASSLVNNQPQHF.

The genes are TRBV10-3 and TRBJ1-1; D is possibly TRBD1 (5 bases). Deletions cut 0 bases from V and 5 bases from J, with 10 bases between. Germline V gene lookup returns CDR1 ENHRY and CDR2 SYGVKD. This CDR3 contains 14 residues. DNA for the CDR3: TGTGCCATCAGTGAGTCGGGGGTATTAACTGAAGCTTTCTTT. Protein: CAISESGVLTEAFF.

The chain couples TRBV5-5 to TRBJ2-7, with D uncertain. This CDR3 spans 13 amino acids. Trimming removed 0 bases from V and 4 bases from J, with 8 bases in between. CDR1 and CDR2 from the germline V gene are SGHKS and YYEKEE (reference sequence). The CDR3 DNA is TGTGCCAGCAGCTTGGCCGTCCAGTACGAGCAGTACTTC. It yields the protein CASSLAVQYEQYF.